Shown below are 24 T cell receptor beta chains from a single sample sequenced in a study of blood T cell repertoires in COVID-19. Repertoires were generated with immunoSEQ multiplex PCR, while TCRdb's copy carries only in-frame clones and drops some. The profile shows 70,000 to 95,000 clones, around 90% of them singletons. Sequencing input: peripheral blood. These receptors were taken from a man aged 65-85 years with acute or convalescent COVID-19.

The chain joins TRBV2 to TRBJ2-3; 9 positions match TRBD2. Trimming removed 10 bases from V and 8 bases from J; junction bases left unmatched: 13. The CDR3 is 14 residues long. The germline gives CDR1 SNHLY, CDR2 FYNNEI. The DNA of the CDR3 is TGTGCCACACAACCCGGGCTAGCGGGAACTACGCAGTATTTT. It encodes CATQPGLAGTTQYF.

The gene calls are TRBV11-2 and TRBJ2-7, with 9 positions matching TRBD1. CDR3 length: 15 residues. The germline CDR1 and CDR2 sequences are SGHAT and FQNNGV. The ends lost 1 base at V and 5 bases at J; junction bases unmatched: 6. The DNA of the CDR3 is TGTGCCAGCAGCTTAGTTGGGACAGGGTCCCACGAGCAGTACTTC. The encoded protein is CASSLVGTGSHEQYF.

J is TRBJ1-4 and V is TRBV5-6; D is undetermined. This CDR3 has 16 residues. Germline CDR1 is SGHDT and CDR2 is YYEEEE. The V end lost 0 bases, the J end lost 2 bases, and 11 bases lay between the germline ends. The CDR3 bases are TGTGCCAGCAGCTTGGCCGATGCAGGTACTAATGAAAAACTGTTTTTT. It translates to CASSLADAGTNEKLFF.

The chain is built from TRBV5-6 and TRBJ2-2, with D possibly TRBD1 on 5 matching bases. V lost 0 bases and J lost 4, with 13 bases in between. In germline, CDR1 is SGHDT, CDR2 YYEEEE. The CDR3 extends over 16 amino acids. CDR3 bases: TGTGCCAGCAGCTTGGGATGGGCAGGGTTCACCGGGGAGCTGTTTTTT. It codes for CASSLGWAGFTGELFF.

This clone was observed a handful of times. For the CDR3, the DNA is TGTGCCAGCAGCCCGGACAGGTCCTACGAGCAGTACTTC. It specifies CASSPDRSYEQYF. The V and J genes are TRBV11-2 and TRBJ2-7, with TRBD1 matching 7 bases. The V gene's germline CDR1 is SGHAT and CDR2 FQNNGV. Losses at the gene ends were 5 bases for V and 1 base for J; bases not matched to a gene: 2. This CDR3 is 13 amino acids long.

The CDR3 is CASSPLGGKNSPLHF. As DNA, the CDR3 is TGTGCCAGCAGCCCCTTGGGGGGGAAAAATTCACCCCTCCACTTT. The J gene is TRBJ1-6, the V gene TRBV14, with D tentatively TRBD1 (5 bases). This CDR3 contains 15 residues. Trimming took 4 bases from V and 7 from J, leaving 14 bases between them. The germline V gene encodes CDR1 SGHDN and CDR2 FVKESK.

This sequence joins TRBV2 and TRBJ2-7; no definite D call. Trimming left V 1 base short and J 3 bases short, with 10 bases between. This CDR3 has 14 amino acids. Germline CDR1 is SNHLY and CDR2 is FYNNEI. CDR3 region: CASSEGQVYYEQYF. CDR3 DNA: TGTGCCAGCAGTGAAGGGCAGGTTTACTACGAGCAGTACTTC. The full variable domain, in which reference TRBV2 and TRBJ2-7 provide the parts outside the CDR3, is EPEVTQTPSHQVTQMGQEVILRCVPISNHLYFYWYRQILGQKVEFLVSFYNNEISEKSEIFDDQFSVERPDGSNFTLKIRSTKLEDSAMYFCASSEGQVYYEQYFGPGTRLTVT.

The CDR3 spells CASSQDREAIQPQHF. The CDR3 nucleotides read TGCGCCAGCAGCCAAGACAGGGAGGCCATTCAGCCCCAGCATTTT. The genes are TRBV4-1 and TRBJ1-5, with D possibly TRBD1 on 5 matching bases. Per germline, CDR1 MGHRA and CDR2 YSYEKL. The CDR3 covers 15 residues. With 0 bases removed from V and 6 bases from J, the gap between germline ends came to 12 bases.

This rearrangement joins TRBV9 to TRBJ2-2; TRBD2 matches 10 bases. V lost 4 bases and J lost 8; bases outside the gene matches: 11. The CDR3 runs 16 residues. The germline V gene has CDR1 SGDLS and CDR2 YYNGEE. This CDR3 reads CASSPSGGGVSGELFF. The CDR3 DNA is TGTGCCAGCAGCCCCAGCGGGGGGGGAGTCTCTGGGGAGCTGTTTTTT.

The V gene is TRBV18, the J gene TRBJ1-3; D may be TRBD1 (5 bases). CDR1 is KGHSH and CDR2 is LQKENI in the germline V gene. V gave up 0 bases and J gave up 2 bases, with 14 bases separating them. This CDR3 is 17 amino acids long. The CDR3 sequence: CASSPPTLRTTGNTIYF. The CDR3 coding sequence is TGTGCCAGCTCACCACCAACGCTCAGGACAACTGGAAACACCATATATTTT.

The chain carries TRBV27 and TRBJ2-7, with a weak D call TRBD2 (5 bases). This CDR3 comprises 14 residues. Germline-derived CDR1 and CDR2 are MNHEY and SMNVEV (reference sequence). V lost 8 bases and J lost 7, with 21 bases in between. CDR3 residues: CASRPHGDSVEQYF. CDR3 nucleotide sequence: TGTGCCAGCCGACCCCACGGAGATAGCGTTGAGCAGTACTTC.

This clone was detected once. V gene TRBV20-1 combines with J gene TRBJ2-1, with a possible D match to TRBD2 (6 bases). The germline gives CDR1 DFQATT, CDR2 SNEGSKA (reference sequence). Trimming left V 3 bases short and J 5 bases short, with 17 bases between. The CDR3 is 15 amino acids. CDR3 nucleotides: TGCAGTGCTAGTCGATTCGGGGACTGGGACAATGAGCAGTTCTTC. Protein product: CSASRFGDWDNEQFF.

The CDR3 DNA reads TGTGCCAGTAGTACCTCGAGGCGGGCCACAGATACGCAGTATTTT. This sequence encodes CASSTSRRATDTQYF. The genes are TRBV19 and TRBJ2-3; a weak D match, TRBD2 (5 bases). The CDR3 length is 15 residues. V dropped 4 bases and J dropped 2 bases, with 13 bases sitting between them. Germline CDR1 reads LNHDA; CDR2 reads SQIVND (reference sequence).

The V gene is TRBV5-1, the J gene TRBJ2-2; TRBD1 might be the D (5 bases). There are 14 residues in the CDR3. CDR1 SGHRS and CDR2 YFSETQ come from the germline V gene. The V gene lost 1 base and the J gene lost 1 base, with 5 bases spanning the gap. The CDR3 DNA sequence: TGCGCCAGCAGCTTGACAGGGAACACCGGGGAGCTGTTTTTT. Translated: CASSLTGNTGELFF.

The J gene is TRBJ2-1, the V gene TRBV9; TRBD1 aligns across 9 bases. Germline lookup yields CDR1 SGDLS and CDR2 YYNGEE. The CDR3 is made up of 17 amino acids. J lost 0 bases, V lost 4 bases, and 8 bases had no gene match. CDR3 nucleotides: TGTGCCAGCAGCCCACAGGGGGCGCAAAGCTCCTACAATGAGCAGTTCTTC. This codes for CASSPQGAQSSYNEQFF.

V usage is TRBV30 and J usage is TRBJ1-2; 8 nucleotides align to TRBD1. Germline CDR1 GTSNPN, CDR2 SVGIG (reference sequence). J gave up 6 bases and V 3 bases, and 6 bases lay outside the gene matches. The CDR3 consists of 13 residues. CDR3 region: CAWSPTGDHGYTF. The CDR3 DNA follows: TGTGCCTGGAGCCCGACAGGGGATCATGGCTACACCTTC.

The chain carries TRBV2 and TRBJ1-2; 7 bases line up with TRBD1. With V trimmed by 4 bases and J by 4 bases, 15 bases remained unmatched. Germline values: CDR1 SNHLY, CDR2 FYNNEI. The CDR3 covers 17 residues. The CDR3 loop is CASSVTGLRRPSYGYTF. The CDR3 DNA is TGTGCCAGCAGTGTGACAGGGCTTCGCCGACCTTCCTATGGCTACACCTTC.

The chain employs TRBV19 and TRBJ2-7, with D tentatively TRBD2 (5 bases). The CDR3 is 14 residues long. Germline CDR1 reads LNHDA; CDR2 reads SQIVND (reference sequence). Trimming cost V 1 base and J 3 bases, with 10 bases left between them. The CDR3 bases are TGTGCCAGTAGTATAGCCCCGGGGAACTACGAGCAGTACTTC. This sequence encodes CASSIAPGNYEQYF. The full variable domain, its missing parts supplied by reference TRBV19 and TRBJ2-7, is DGGITQSPKYLFRKEGQNVTLSCEQNLNHDAMYWYRQDPGQGLRLIYYSQIVNDFQKGDIAEGYSVSREKKESFPLTVTSAQKNPTAFYLCASSIAPGNYEQYFGPGTRLTVT.

The genes are TRBV7-2 and TRBJ1-6; D is undetermined. Trimming took 5 bases from V and 7 from J, leaving 12 bases between them. CDR3 length: 14 residues. Germline V gene data show CDR1 as SGHTA and CDR2 as FQGNSA. The DNA of the CDR3 is TGTGCCAGCAGCCCATATGAGATGAATTCACCCCTCCACTTT. Its protein product is CASSPYEMNSPLHF.

The chain has TRBV10-3 and TRBJ2-2; D is unclear. CDR3 length: 14 residues. Germline V CDR1 and CDR2: ENHRY, SYGVKD. Trimming stripped 3 bases from V and 1 base from J, with 6 bases between. CDR3: CAISESGNTGELFF. In nucleotides, the CDR3 is TGTGCCATCAGTGAATCAGGGAACACCGGGGAGCTGTTTTTT.

This CDR3 is CASSPTRVTGELFF. The CDR3 DNA sequence: TGTGCCAGTAGTCCAACTAGGGTCACCGGGGAGCTGTTTTTT. The gene calls are TRBV19 and TRBJ2-2; D is possibly TRBD2 (5 bases). V gave up 5 bases and J gave up 4 bases, with 11 bases separating them. CDR3 length: 14 amino acids. Germline assignment: CDR1 LNHDA and CDR2 SQIVND (reference sequence).

The V call is TRBV5-1, the J call TRBJ2-1; D is possibly TRBD2 (6 bases). V shed 7 bases and J shed 0 bases, with 14 bases lying between them. This CDR3 region has 15 residues. Germline assignment: CDR1 SGHRS and CDR2 YFSETQ. The CDR3, as DNA: TGCGCCAGCCGATTCGGGAGTAGCTCCTACAATGAGCAGTTCTTC. This translates into CASRFGSSSYNEQFF.

The chain joins TRBV9 to TRBJ2-7, with D perhaps TRBD2 (6 bases). In germline, CDR1 is SGDLS, CDR2 YYNGEE. The CDR3 is 15 residues long. V shed 0 bases and J shed 5 bases, with 15 bases lying between them. The CDR3 here is CASSVGGVPSDEQYF. The CDR3 DNA sequence: TGTGCCAGCAGCGTAGGGGGGGTTCCCTCGGACGAGCAGTACTTC. The whole variable domain, remainder taken from reference TRBV9 and TRBJ2-7, is DSGVTQTPKHLITATGQRVTLRCSPRSGDLSVYWYQQSLDQGLQFLIQYYNGEERAKGNILERFSAQQFPDLHSELNLSSLELGDSALYFCASSVGGVPSDEQYFGPGTRLTVT.

V gene TRBV5-1 combines with J gene TRBJ1-2; TRBD1 agrees at 7 bases. Germline assignment: CDR1 SGHRS and CDR2 YFSETQ. Trimming cost V 3 bases and J 5 bases; bases outside gene matches: 7. The CDR3 covers 14 residues. The CDR3 nucleotides read TGCGCCAGCAGCTGGGCCGGGACAGCTTATGGCTACACCTTC. This codes for CASSWAGTAYGYTF.